This entry lists 20 T cell receptor beta chains sequenced from one sample in a study of monozygotic twins with inflammatory bowel disease. After re-calling the 5' RACE reads, TCRdb lists one entry per CDR3 protein, DNA absent. The repertoire shows fewer than 400,000 distinct CDR3 sequences; the top ten hold over 5%. The sample taken for sequencing was blood. These receptor sequences come from a human donor with ulcerative colitis or Crohn's disease, or a healthy co-twin of an affected twin (not recorded which).

V gene TRBV10-3 combines with J gene TRBJ2-6. The CDR3 is made up of 15 amino acids. Germline assignment: CDR1 ENHRY and CDR2 SYGVKD. The CDR3 here is CAISLGLSGANVLTF.

The CDR3 reads CASSLTFSGGGNTDTQYF. The chain has TRBV7-2 and TRBJ2-3; TCRdb calls TRBD2, which cannot be checked without DNA. Per the germline V gene, CDR1 is SGHTA and CDR2 is FQGNSA. The CDR3 extends over 18 amino acids.

The chain is built from TRBV20-1 and TRBJ2-2; TCRdb reports TRBD1, a call that lacks DNA to check it against. Germline V gene sequence: CDR1 DFQATT, CDR2 SNEGSKA (reference sequence). This CDR3 is 15 amino acids long. The CDR3 sequence is CSARVRGRGTGELFF.

The rearrangement links TRBV7-2 to TRBJ2-7. The germline gives CDR1 SGHTA, CDR2 FQGNSA. This CDR3 comprises 12 residues. The CDR3 here is CASSLTWSWQYF.

The J gene is TRBJ1-1, the V gene TRBV28. Germline lookup yields CDR1 MDHEN and CDR2 SYDVKM. The CDR3 covers 11 residues. The CDR3 is CASTVGPEAFF.

This chain links TRBV5-6 with TRBJ2-7. The CDR3 has 11 amino acids. Germline V gene sequence: CDR1 SGHDT, CDR2 YYEEEE. This chain's CDR3 is CASSLVFEQYF.

The rearrangement links TRBV4-3 to TRBJ2-2; absent DNA, TCRdb's TRBD2 call cannot be checked. Germline CDR1 is LGHNA and CDR2 is YSLEER. The CDR3 is 20 residues long. The CDR3 spells CASSQPVAGTSRPGTGELFF.

The genes are TRBV10-2 and TRBJ1-3; TCRdb returns TRBD1, unconfirmable since there is no DNA. From germline, CDR1 is WSHSY and CDR2 SAAADI. The CDR3 sequence is 16 residues long. CDR3 residues: CASSEWDRAGGNTIYF.

CDR3 residues: CSAREGILGANVLTF. The rearrangement links TRBV20-1 to TRBJ2-6. The germline V gene has CDR1 DFQATT and CDR2 SNEGSKA (reference sequence). This CDR3 is 15 amino acids long.

This chain uses TRBV3-1 with TRBJ1-6. The germline V gene encodes CDR1 LGHDT and CDR2 YNNKEL (reference sequence). CDR3 size: 14 residues. The CDR3 reads CASSQDLGGSPLHF.

The rearrangement joins TRBV28 to TRBJ2-5; the TCRdb D gene call, TRBD2, has no DNA to confirm it. Per germline, CDR1 MDHEN and CDR2 SYDVKM. This CDR3 has 13 residues. This chain's CDR3 is CASIGQPQETQYF.

This chain links TRBV28 with TRBJ1-2; the D call from TCRdb, TRBD1, cannot be confirmed without DNA. CDR1 is MDHEN and CDR2 is SYDVKM in the germline V gene. The CDR3 is 15 amino acids. The CDR3 is CASSAGYRGWVGYTF.

This sequence joins TRBV15 and TRBJ2-4; TCRdb's D gene call, TRBD2, goes unchecked for lack of DNA. CDR3 length equals 13 residues. Germline V gives CDR1 LNHNV, CDR2 YYDKDF (reference sequence). CDR3 protein: CATSRQARYIQYF.

CDR3: CASSPRTGTNTGELFF. The chain has TRBV18 and TRBJ2-2; TCRdb indicates TRBD1, and absent DNA this call remains unverified. The germline V gene has CDR1 KGHSH and CDR2 LQKENI. The CDR3 contains 16 residues.

The rearrangement joins TRBV6-5 to TRBJ2-1; TCRdb calls TRBD2, which cannot be checked without DNA. The CDR3 length is 14 residues. Germline CDR1 MNHEY, CDR2 SVGAGI. The CDR3 here is CASSYNTDRDGLTF.

V and J are TRBV29-1 and TRBJ2-5. This CDR3 spans 11 amino acids. Germline CDR1 reads SQVTM; CDR2 reads ANQGSEA. The CDR3 protein is CSVAWKGTQYF. The full variable domain, its missing parts supplied by reference TRBV29-1 and TRBJ2-5, is SAVISQKPSRDICQRGTSLTIQCQVDSQVTMMFWYRQQPGQSLTLIATANQGSEATYESGFVIDKFPISRPNLTFSTLTVSNMSPEDSSIYLCSVAWKGTQYFGPGTRLLVL.

The V gene is TRBV5-6, the J gene TRBJ2-3; TCRdb's assignment of TRBD1 cannot be checked, as there is no DNA. Germline V gives CDR1 SGHDT, CDR2 YYEEEE. The length of the CDR3 is 11 residues. The CDR3 sequence is CASSAGRSQYF.

This CDR3 reads CASSQGTAGVVGELFF. V usage is TRBV4-3 and J usage is TRBJ2-2; the D call of TRBD1 rests on TCRdb alone, since no DNA is present to check it. The CDR3 runs 16 residues. Germline loops: CDR1 LGHNA, CDR2 YSLEER.

The V and J genes are TRBV5-1 and TRBJ2-5. The CDR3 length is 15 residues. In germline, CDR1 is SGHRS, CDR2 YFSETQ. The CDR3 protein is CASSPTARSWETQYF.

The CDR3: CASSFGLAGSTDTQYF. V is TRBV7-3 and J is TRBJ2-3; TCRdb reports TRBD2, a call that lacks DNA to check it against. Germline CDR1 is SGHTA and CDR2 is FQGTGA. The CDR3 runs to 16 residues.